The clone carrying this TCR beta chain was counted a few times. Antigen specificity is unknown. Treatment indicated: oral pan-JAK inhibitor, 5-10 mg twice daily. Isolated RNA was reverse transcribed into cDNA used as the sequencing template. The assay was immunoSEQ multiplex PCR, and TCRdb's table has in-frame clones only and misses some. The sample yields around 150,000 clones, approximately 62% seen once. These data are taken from a study of CD8+ T cells in alopecia areata. Findings and caveats of the study: Mouse data revealed clearer TCR sharing than patient data did, a gap possibly tied to HLA.

Trimming pared 6 bases from V and 0 bases from J, leaving 15 bases between. This CDR3 spans 15 amino acids. Germline values: CDR1 SQVTM, CDR2 ANQGSEA. This sequence joins TRBV29-1 and TRBJ2-1; D not certain. Sequencing was performed on CD4+ T cells sorted from blood, taken at week 24, from a patient treated with tofacitinib. The receptor's source is a human donor with alopecia areata. The CDR3 protein is CSVGSAQFSYNEQFF. CDR3 DNA: TGCAGCGTAGGCTCCGCACAGTTCTCCTACAATGAGCAGTTCTTC.